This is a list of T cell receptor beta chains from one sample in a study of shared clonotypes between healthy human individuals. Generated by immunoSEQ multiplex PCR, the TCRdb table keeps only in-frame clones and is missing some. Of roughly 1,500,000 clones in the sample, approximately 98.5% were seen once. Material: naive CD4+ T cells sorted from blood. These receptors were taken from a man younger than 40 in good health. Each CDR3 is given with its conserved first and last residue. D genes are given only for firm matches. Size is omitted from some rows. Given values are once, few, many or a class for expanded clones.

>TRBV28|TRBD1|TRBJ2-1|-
CASSLGTGMTVWSYNEQFF
TGTGCCAGCAGTTTAGGGACAGGCATGACCGTTTGGTCCTACAATGAGCAGTTCTTC
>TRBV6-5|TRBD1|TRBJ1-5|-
CASTPTGTGDKPQHF
TGTGCCAGCACTCCTACGGGGACAGGGGACAAACCCCAGCATTTT
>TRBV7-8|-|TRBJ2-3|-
CASRATDTQYF
TGTGCCAGCCGAGCCACAGATACGCAGTATTTT
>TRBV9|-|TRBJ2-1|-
CASSASSGIYNEQFF
TGTGCCAGCAGCGCCAGTAGCGGTATCTACAATGAGCAGTTCTTC
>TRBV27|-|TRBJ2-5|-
CASSSSFSGVQETQYF
TGTGCCAGCAGTTCGTCCTTTAGTGGGGTCCAAGAGACCCAGTACTTC
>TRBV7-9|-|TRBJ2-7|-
CASSPAGIYEQYF
TGTGCCAGCAGCCCCGCAGGGATTTACGAGCAGTACTTC
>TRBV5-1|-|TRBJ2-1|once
CASSLGFSTGVGQFF
TGCGCCAGCAGCTTGGGGTTTTCGACCGGAGTGGGGCAGTTCTTC
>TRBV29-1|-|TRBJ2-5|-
CSVGGAQETQYF
TGCAGCGTTGGGGGGGCCCAAGAGACCCAGTACTTC
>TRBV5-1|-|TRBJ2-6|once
CASSFVVSGANVLTF
TGCGCCAGCAGCTTCGTCGTTTCTGGGGCCAACGTCCTGACTTTC
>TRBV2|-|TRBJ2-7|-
CASSLESGEQYF
TGTGCCAGCAGCCTTGAGAGCGGCGAGCAGTACTTC
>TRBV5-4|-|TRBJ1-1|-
CASSRPDTFMNTEAFF
TGTGCCAGCAGCCGGCCCGACACCTTCATGAACACTGAAGCTTTCTTT
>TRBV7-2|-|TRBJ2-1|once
CASSSEGWFEQFF
TGTGCCAGCAGCTCCGAAGGGTGGTTTGAGCAGTTCTTC
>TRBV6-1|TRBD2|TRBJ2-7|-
CASRGGQVLSYEQYF
TGTGCCAGCAGGGGAGGGCAGGTCCTTTCCTACGAGCAGTACTTC
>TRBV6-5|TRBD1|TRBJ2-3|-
CASSKQGQGTDTQYF
TGTGCCAGCAGTAAACAGGGACAGGGCACAGATACGCAGTATTTT
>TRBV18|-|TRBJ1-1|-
CASSPPLAGPRGDTEAFF
TGTGCCAGCTCACCACCCTTGGCAGGTCCCCGGGGTGACACTGAAGCTTTCTTT
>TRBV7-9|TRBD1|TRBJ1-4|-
CASSLTGGKANEKLFF
TGTGCCAGCAGCTTAACAGGGGGAAAGGCTAATGAAAAACTGTTTTTT
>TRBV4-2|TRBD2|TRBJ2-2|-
CASSQDPPSGTANTGELFF
TGTGCCAGCAGCCAAGATCCCCCTAGCGGGACGGCGAACACCGGGGAGCTGTTTTTT
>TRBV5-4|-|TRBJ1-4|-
CASSQQGATNEKLFF
TGTGCCAGCAGCCAACAGGGTGCAACTAATGAAAAACTGTTTTTT
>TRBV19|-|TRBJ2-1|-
CASSLITGSYNEQFF
TGTGCCAGTAGTCTAATCACAGGCTCCTACAATGAGCAGTTCTTC
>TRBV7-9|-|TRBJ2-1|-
CASSLIGQFNEQFF
TGTGCCAGCAGCTTAATCGGGCAGTTCAATGAGCAGTTCTTC
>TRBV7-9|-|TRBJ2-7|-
CASSLQASYEQYF
TGTGCCAGCAGCTTACAAGCCTCCTACGAGCAGTACTTC
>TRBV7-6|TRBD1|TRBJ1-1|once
CASRKGVGTGGAGAEAFF
TGTGCCAGCAGGAAGGGCGTCGGGACAGGGGGCGCTGGGGCCGAAGCTTTCTTT
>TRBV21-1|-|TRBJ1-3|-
CASVWRGQVSGNTIYF
TGTGCCAGCGTCTGGAGGGGACAGGTCTCTGGAAACACCATATATTTT
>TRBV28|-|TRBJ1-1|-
CASSITPAGTEAFF
TGTGCCAGCAGCATAACACCGGCTGGGACTGAAGCTTTCTTT
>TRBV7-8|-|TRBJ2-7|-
CASSLEAGDSYEQYF
TGTGCCAGCAGCTTAGAGGCAGGGGATTCCTACGAGCAGTACTTC
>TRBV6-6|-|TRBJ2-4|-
CASSAQGYIQYF
TGTGCCAGCAGTGCACAGGGATACATTCAGTACTTC
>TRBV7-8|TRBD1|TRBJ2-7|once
CASSSIPGGARLAYEQYF
TGTGCCAGCAGCTCGATCCCAGGGGGCGCCAGGCTTGCATACGAGCAGTACTTC
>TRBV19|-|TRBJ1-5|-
CASSLQAGQPQHF
TGTGCCAGTAGTTTACAGGCGGGGCAGCCCCAGCATTTT
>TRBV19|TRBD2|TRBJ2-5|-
CASSILRTSGQETQYF
TGTGCCAGTAGTATCCTAAGGACTAGCGGACAAGAGACCCAGTACTTC
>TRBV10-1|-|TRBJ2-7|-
CASSLAEGYEQYF
TGCGCCAGCAGTCTCGCCGAGGGGTACGAGCAGTACTTC
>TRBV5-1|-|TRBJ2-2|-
CASSRDPATGELFF
TGCGCCAGCAGCCGGGACCCGGCCACCGGGGAGCTGTTTTTT
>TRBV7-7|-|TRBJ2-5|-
CASSNGQGETQYF
TGTGCCAGCAGCAACGGACAAGGGGAGACCCAGTACTTC
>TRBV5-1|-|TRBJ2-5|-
CASSLAGRIQETQYF
TGCGCCAGCAGCTTGGCAGGAAGAATCCAAGAGACCCAGTACTTC
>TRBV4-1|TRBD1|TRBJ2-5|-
CASSHRRVSGQGAKETQYF
TGCGCCAGCAGCCATCGAAGGGTATCTGGACAGGGGGCCAAAGAGACCCAGTACTTC
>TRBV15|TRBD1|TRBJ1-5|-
CATSKGQGPQPQHF
TGTGCCACCAGCAAGGGACAGGGCCCCCAGCCCCAGCATTTT
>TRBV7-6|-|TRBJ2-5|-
CASSLTGYKRTQYF
TGTGCCAGCAGCTTAACAGGTTACAAGAGAACCCAGTACTTC
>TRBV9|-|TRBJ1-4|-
CASSASGVATNEKLFF
TGTGCCAGCAGCGCCTCAGGGGTTGCAACTAATGAAAAACTGTTTTTT
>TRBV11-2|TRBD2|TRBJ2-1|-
CASSLAPRGRLYNEQFF
TGTGCCAGCAGCTTAGCCCCCCGCGGGAGGCTTTACAATGAGCAGTTCTTC
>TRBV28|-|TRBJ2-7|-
CASRPTTVPRTSSYEQYF
TGTGCCAGCAGACCCACAACGGTTCCCCGGACCAGCTCCTACGAGCAGTACTTC
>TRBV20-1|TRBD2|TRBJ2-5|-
CSLLARETQYF
TGCAGCCTACTAGCGCGCGAGACCCAGTACTTC
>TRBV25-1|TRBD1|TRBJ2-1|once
CASSPGPTGVSYNEQFF
TGTGCCAGCAGTCCTGGACCGACAGGGGTATCCTACAATGAGCAGTTCTTC
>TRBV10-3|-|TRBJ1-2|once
CAIGGLKGYGYTF
TGTGCCATCGGGGGCCTAAAAGGCTATGGCTACACCTTC
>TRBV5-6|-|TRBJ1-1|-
CASSFPLSGRSTEAFF
TGTGCCAGCAGCTTTCCATTGTCAGGGAGGTCCACTGAAGCTTTCTTT
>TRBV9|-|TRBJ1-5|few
CASSVGGGNQPQHF
TGTGCCAGCAGCGTAGGAGGTGGGAATCAGCCCCAGCATTTT
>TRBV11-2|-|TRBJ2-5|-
CASTHQPQETQYF
TGTGCCAGCACCCACCAACCACAAGAGACCCAGTACTTC
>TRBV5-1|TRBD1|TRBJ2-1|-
CASSLTTDREQFF
TGCGCCAGCAGCCTAACTACGGACAGGGAGCAGTTCTTC
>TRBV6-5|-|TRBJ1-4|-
CASSYVRGNEKLFF
TGTGCCAGCAGTTACGTACGGGGAAATGAAAAACTGTTTTTT
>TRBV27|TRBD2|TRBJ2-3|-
CASSSILLAGGKADTQYF
TGTGCCAGCAGTTCGATACTACTAGCGGGAGGGAAGGCAGATACGCAGTATTTT
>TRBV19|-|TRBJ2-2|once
CASMAGELFF
TGTGCCAGTATGGCCGGGGAGCTGTTTTTT
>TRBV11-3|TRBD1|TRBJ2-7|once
CASSLDNRGAEQYF
TGTGCCAGCAGCTTAGATAACAGGGGTGCCGAGCAGTACTTC
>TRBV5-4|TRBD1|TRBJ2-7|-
CASSFAGTGMEQYF
TGTGCCAGCAGCTTTGCCGGGACAGGGATGGAGCAGTACTTC
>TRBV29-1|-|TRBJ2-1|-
CSVGDNEQFF
TGCAGCGTTGGGGACAATGAGCAGTTCTTC
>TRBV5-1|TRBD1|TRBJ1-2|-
CASSLDLGTDYGYTF
TGCGCCAGCAGCTTGGACTTGGGGACAGACTATGGCTACACCTTC